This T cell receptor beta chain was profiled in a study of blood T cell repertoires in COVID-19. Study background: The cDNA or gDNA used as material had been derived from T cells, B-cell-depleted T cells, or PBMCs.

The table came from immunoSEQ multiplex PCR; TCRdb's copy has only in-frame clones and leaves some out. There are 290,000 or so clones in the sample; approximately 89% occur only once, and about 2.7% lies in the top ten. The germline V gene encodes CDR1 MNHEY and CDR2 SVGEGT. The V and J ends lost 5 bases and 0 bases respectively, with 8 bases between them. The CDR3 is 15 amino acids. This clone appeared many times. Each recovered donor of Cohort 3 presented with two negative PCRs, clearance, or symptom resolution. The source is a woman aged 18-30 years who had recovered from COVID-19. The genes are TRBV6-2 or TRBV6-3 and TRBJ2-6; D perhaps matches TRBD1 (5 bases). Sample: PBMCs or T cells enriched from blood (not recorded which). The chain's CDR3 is CASSPTDSGANVLTF. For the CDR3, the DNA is TGTGCCAGCAGTCCGACAGACTCTGGGGCCAACGTCCTGACTTTC.